Presented here are 6 T cell receptor beta chains from one specimen sequenced in a study of post-analysis software for immune sequencing data. Findings and limits, study-wide: Relative to controls, patients had 4 or 5 TRBV segments at higher frequency, with TRBV5-6, TRBV5-1 and TRBV20-1 among these.

cDNA libraries for TCR beta contained unique molecular identifiers. MiXCR was run by TCRdb on the PCR reads, yielding one entry per CDR3 protein. Of roughly 870,000 distinct CDR3 sequences listed, around 53% are singletons. What these receptors recognize is not known. Sequencing was done on a sample of blood. The receptors were gathered from a girl aged 10-17 years with multiple sclerosis.

The chain joins TRBV7-9 to TRBJ1-4, with D possibly matching TRBD1 (5 bases). Looked up from germline, CDR1 is SEHNR and CDR2 is FQNEAQ (reference sequence). The V and J ends lost 5 bases and 6 bases respectively, with 16 bases between them. There are 15 residues in the CDR3. In DNA, the CDR3 is TGTGCCAGCAGCACGACCGGGACCCGGGATGAAAAACTGTTTTTT. Translation: CASSTTGTRDEKLFF. The whole variable domain, filled in from reference TRBV7-9 and TRBJ1-4, reads DTGVSQNPRHKITKRGQNVTFRCDPISEHNRLYWYRQTLGQGPEFLTYFQNEAQLEKSRLLSDRFSAERPKGSFSTLEIQRTEQGDSAMYLCASSTTGTRDEKLFFGSGTQLSVL.

The CDR3 loop is CSARDFLAGLGGDTQYF. In DNA form, the CDR3 reads TGCAGTGCTAGAGATTTTTTGGCGGGACTAGGAGGAGATACGCAGTATTTT. The V call is TRBV20-1, the J call TRBJ2-3; 8 nucleotides agree with TRBD2. Germline V gives CDR1 DFQATT, CDR2 SNEGSKA (reference sequence). V shed 0 bases, J shed 5 bases, and the junction held 13 bases outside the gene matches. The CDR3 runs 17 residues.

This clonotype was detected only a few times. V and J are TRBV3-1 and TRBJ2-3; D is perhaps TRBD2 (6 bases). Germline V CDR1 and CDR2: LGHDT, YNNKEL (reference sequence). The CDR3 runs 15 residues. Deletions cut 1 base from V and 6 bases from J, with 14 bases between. The CDR3 DNA reads as TGTGCCAGCAGCCAAGTCCACCCGGCGGGGGATACGCAGTATTTT. Protein product: CASSQVHPAGDTQYF.

The chain combines TRBV19 with TRBJ2-7; 8 bases line up with TRBD1. The J call may be faulty, since TRBJ2-5 better matches the DNA end. The CDR3 loop spans 13 amino acids. In germline, CDR1 is LNHDA, CDR2 SQIVND (reference sequence). The CDR3 nucleotides are TGTGCCACCGGACAGGGTTTGGAGGAGACCCAGTACTTC. Translated, it gives CATGQGLEETQYF.

This chain connects TRBV7-9 to TRBJ2-6, with D maybe TRBD2 (5 bases). Germline CDR1 and CDR2: SEHNR and FQNEAQ (reference sequence). Trimming stripped 2 bases from V and 0 bases from J, with 8 bases between. The length of the CDR3 is 16 residues. CDR3 residues: CASSLLGSSGANVLTF. The CDR3 region has the DNA TGTGCCAGCAGCTTATTAGGGAGCTCTGGGGCCAACGTCCTGACTTTC.

This clonotype was seen many times. The gene calls are TRBV10-3 and TRBJ1-5, with TRBD1 matching over 7 bases. V gave up 6 bases and J gave up 3 bases; unmatched junction bases: 2. The CDR3 consists of 13 residues. CDR1 is ENHRY, CDR2 SYGVKD, per germline. CDR3: CAIRGQSNQPQHF. CDR3 nucleotide sequence: TGTGCCATCAGGGGACAGTCCAATCAGCCCCAGCATTTT.